This T cell receptor (beta chain) comes out of a study of T cells in Graves' hyperthyroidism and ophthalmopathy. Uncontrolled infection, other autoimmune disease, pregnancy or lactation disqualified patients from enrolment. V lost 10 bases and J lost 0, with 8 bases in between. The CDR3 has 12 residues. Germline V gene lookup returns CDR1 MNHNS and CDR2 SASEGT. Regarding the study as a whole: Most thyroid clonotypes with frequency above 0.001 were detected in blood.

Researchers amplified the TCR beta CDR3 regions from RNA transcripts. With the HTBI primer set, the TCR CDR3 went through a first round of RT-PCR. One entry per CDR3 protein results from TCRdb running MiXCR on the multiplex PCR reads. The sample consists of about 350,000 distinct CDR3 sequences, approximately 15% of them appearing once. This clonotype was detected ten times or more. Its antigen is still unknown. This receptor was obtained from a woman in her twenties or thirties with Graves' hyperthyroidism. Sample: blood. The chain is built from TRBV6-1 and TRBJ2-3; TRBD1 is a possible D gene (6 bases). In nucleotides, the CDR3 is TGTGCCATCACAGGGAGCACAGATACGCAGTATTTT. Translating it yields CAITGSTDTQYF.